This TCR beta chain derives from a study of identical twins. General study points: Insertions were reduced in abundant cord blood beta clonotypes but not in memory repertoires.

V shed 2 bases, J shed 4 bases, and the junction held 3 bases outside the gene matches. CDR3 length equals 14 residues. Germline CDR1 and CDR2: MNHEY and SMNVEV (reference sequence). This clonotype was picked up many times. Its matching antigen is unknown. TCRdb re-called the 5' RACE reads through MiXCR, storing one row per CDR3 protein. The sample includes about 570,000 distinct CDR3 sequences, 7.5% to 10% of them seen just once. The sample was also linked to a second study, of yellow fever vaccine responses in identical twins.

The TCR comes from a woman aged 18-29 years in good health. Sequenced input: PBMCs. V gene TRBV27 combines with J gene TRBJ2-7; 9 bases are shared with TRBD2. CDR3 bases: TGTGCCAGCAGTTTACAGCGGGGGGTGTACGAGCAGTACTTC. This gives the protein CASSLQRGVYEQYF.